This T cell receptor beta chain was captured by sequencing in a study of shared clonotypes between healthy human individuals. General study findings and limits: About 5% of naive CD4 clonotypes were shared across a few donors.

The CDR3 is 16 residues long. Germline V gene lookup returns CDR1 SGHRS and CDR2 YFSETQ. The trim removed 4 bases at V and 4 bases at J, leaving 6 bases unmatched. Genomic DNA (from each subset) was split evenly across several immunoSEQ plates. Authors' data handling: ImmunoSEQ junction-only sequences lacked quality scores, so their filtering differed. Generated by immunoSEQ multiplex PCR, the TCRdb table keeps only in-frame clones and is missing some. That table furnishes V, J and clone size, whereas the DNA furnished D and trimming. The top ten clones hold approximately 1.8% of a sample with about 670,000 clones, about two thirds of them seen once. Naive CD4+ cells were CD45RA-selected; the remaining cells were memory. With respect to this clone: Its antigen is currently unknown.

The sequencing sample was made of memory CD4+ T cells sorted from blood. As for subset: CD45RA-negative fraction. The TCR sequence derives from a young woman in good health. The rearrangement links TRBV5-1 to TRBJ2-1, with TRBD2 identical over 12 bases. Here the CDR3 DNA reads TGCGCCAGCAGCATAGGGACTAGCGGGTTATACAATGAGCAGTTCTTC. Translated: CASSIGTSGLYNEQFF.